Following are 13 T cell receptor beta chains from one sample sequenced in a study of T-cell memory formation after mild COVID-19 listed by TCRdb under 2021. Libraries came from 5' RACE. The sequencer listed for this sample is Illumina NovaSeq 6000. TCRdb reprocessing: public reads trimmed at Q25 with fastp, clones called with MiXCR, in-frame beta chains kept. Each CDR3 protein appears once, grouped with its most common genes and DNA. This sample has under 550,000 distinct CDR3 sequences in its table, and roughly 18% of those were observed once. The top ten clones comprise 20% to 25% of the sample. Sequences were obtained from PBMCs or a T cell subset sorted from them (not recorded which). The source is a young man who had mild COVID-19 (a few samples of this study predate the infection). The sample titles of this study are shuffled in the database, so cell type and time point are left out; the donor was told from shared clones.

The V gene is TRBV7-9, the J gene TRBJ1-1, with D possibly TRBD1 on 6 matching bases. Per the germline V gene, CDR1 is SEHNR and CDR2 is FQNEAQ (reference sequence). V dropped 1 base and J dropped 6 bases, with 15 bases sitting between them. This CDR3 is built from 15 residues. This CDR3 reads CASSLVSQGLAEAFF. The CDR3 DNA reads TGTGCCAGCAGCTTAGTCTCTCAGGGGTTAGCTGAAGCTTTCTTT.

The chain carries TRBV4-3 and TRBJ2-5; 9 nucleotides agree with TRBD2. The CDR3 has 17 amino acids. Per the germline V gene, CDR1 is LGHNA and CDR2 is YSLEER. V trimming: 1 base; J trimming: 1 base; junction bases outside the gene matches: 7. The CDR3 protein is CASSQGLRAGGQETQYF. For the CDR3, the DNA is TGCGCCAGCAGCCAAGGCCTTAGAGCGGGGGGCCAAGAGACCCAGTACTTC.

In its sample, this clonotype was seen a few times. The chain links TRBV10-3 to TRBJ1-3; D remains unclear. From germline, CDR1 is ENHRY and CDR2 SYGVKD. The length of the CDR3 is 12 residues. The V and J ends lost 11 bases and 0 bases respectively, with 8 bases between them. CDR3 nucleotides: TGTGCCGTCGAAAGCTCTGGAAACACCATATATTTT. This translates into CAVESSGNTIYF.

The DNA of the CDR3 is TGCAGCGTTGAGGGCAGGAGAGAAGAGACCCAGTACTTC. It translates to CSVEGRREETQYF. V and J are TRBV29-1 and TRBJ2-5; no clear D. CDR3 length: 13 residues. Between the trimmed V and J ends, which lost 3 bases and 3 bases, there was a span of 11 bases. Germline CDR1 is SQVTM and CDR2 is ANQGSEA. Variable domain in full (rest from reference TRBV29-1 and TRBJ2-5): SAVISQKPSRDICQRGTSLTIQCQVDSQVTMMFWYRQQPGQSLTLIATANQGSEATYESGFVIDKFPISRPNLTFSTLTVSNMSPEDSSIYLCSVEGRREETQYFGPGTRLLVL.

The rearrangement links TRBV6-5 to TRBJ2-5, with D perhaps matching TRBD1 or TRBD2 (6 bases each). The ends were cut back, 5 bases at V and 4 bases at J, with 14 bases in the middle. CDR1 and CDR2 (germline): MNHEY, SVGAGI. This CDR3 comprises 14 residues. DNA for the CDR3: TGTGCCAGCAGTCGGAGGGGGACGACAGAGACCCAGTACTTC. Translating gives CASSRRGTTETQYF.

This clonotype was detected a few times. The J gene is TRBJ1-2, the V gene TRBV7-9, with a possible D match to TRBD1 (5 bases). The CDR3 spans 12 residues. Germline V gene lookup returns CDR1 SEHNR and CDR2 FQNEAQ (reference sequence). With 8 bases removed from V and 4 bases from J, the gap between germline ends came to 11 bases. The CDR3 DNA follows: TGTGCCAGCCGACGGGACCTCTATGGCTACACCTTC. Translating gives CASRRDLYGYTF.

The chain has TRBV7-3 and TRBJ2-3; TRBD1 or TRBD2 may be the D gene (6 bases each). Trimming stripped 5 bases from V and 4 bases from J, with 16 bases between. The CDR3 sequence is 15 residues long. CDR1 SGHTA and CDR2 FQGTGA come from the germline V gene. The CDR3 spells CASSDVGGRPDTQYF. Here the CDR3 DNA reads TGTGCCAGCAGCGATGTAGGGGGGCGACCAGATACGCAGTATTTT.

V and J are TRBV4-1 and TRBJ2-3; perhaps TRBD1 as D (5 bases). This CDR3 is built from 14 residues. Trimming removed 0 bases from V and 3 bases from J, with 7 bases in between. Germline CDR1 MGHRA, CDR2 YSYEKL. Here the CDR3 DNA reads TGCGCCAGCAGCCAAGAGGCAGGGACAGATACGCAGTATTTT. It encodes CASSQEAGTDTQYF.

The sample holds many counts of this clonotype. V gene TRBV4-1 combines with J gene TRBJ2-3; 9 nucleotides match TRBD2. Germline CDR1 is MGHRA and CDR2 is YSYEKL. CDR3 length: 16 residues. V gave up 2 bases and J gave up 1 base; unmatched junction bases: 4. The CDR3 region has the DNA TGCGCCAGCAGCCAACGTTTAGCGGGGGGCACAGATACGCAGTATTTT. It is translated as CASSQRLAGGTDTQYF.

The CDR3 DNA reads as TGCGCCAGCAGATCGCTCGCAGAAACCTCACCCCTCCACTTT. Translation: CASRSLAETSPLHF. J is TRBJ1-6 and V is TRBV5-1, with D uncertain. This CDR3 has 14 amino acids. The germline CDR1 and CDR2 sequences are SGHRS and YFSETQ. V was trimmed by 5 bases and J by 10 bases, leaving 16 bases between them.

The table lists this clonotype with a few counts. The J gene is TRBJ2-1, the V gene TRBV7-9; the match to TRBD1 covers 8 bases. The CDR3 consists of 17 residues. J gave up 0 bases and V 5 bases, and 9 bases lay outside the gene matches. Germline assignment: CDR1 SEHNR and CDR2 FQNEAQ (reference sequence). The CDR3 region is CASSRRDRRISYNEQFF. The CDR3, as DNA: TGTGCCAGCAGCCGACGGGACAGGCGTATCTCCTACAATGAGCAGTTCTTC.

The chain recombines TRBV7-2 with TRBJ2-7; no clear D. The CDR3 extends over 13 amino acids. The ends were cut back, 3 bases at V and 5 bases at J, with 11 bases in the middle. CDR1 SGHTA and CDR2 FQGNSA come from the germline V gene. The CDR3 nucleotides are TGTGCCAGCAGCTTCCCCCCCTGGGACGAGCAGTACTTC. Translated: CASSFPPWDEQYF.

This clonotype was observed a handful of times. The chain is built from TRBV5-5 and TRBJ1-2; TRBD1 agrees at 8 bases. Trimming at V came to 0 bases and at J to 6 bases, leaving 7 bases not matched to a gene. Germline V lookup: CDR1 SGHKS, CDR2 YYEKEE (reference sequence). The CDR3 length is 15 residues. CDR3 sequence: CASSLGQGARDGYTF. The CDR3 region has the DNA TGTGCCAGCAGCTTGGGCCAGGGGGCTCGGGATGGCTACACCTTC.